This T cell receptor beta chain was recorded in a study of T-cell memory formation after mild COVID-19 (dated by TCRdb to about 2021). For the wider study: TCR sequence clusters from the two donors were found to be largely donor specific. In a couple of donors, T-cell clones that expanded and contracted after mild COVID-19 were tracked by sequencing TCRalpha and TCRbeta repertoires over time. The cohort was made up of two young adult volunteers, one female and one male, who were previously healthy. Summary of the overall study and its limitations: Contracting CD4+ clones appeared mostly in the CM and EM memory subsets, whereas CD8+ clones were enriched in EMRA. The detection of some responding clones in pre-infection memory suggests that pre-existing cross-reactive memory T cells joined the SARS-CoV-2 response. SARS-CoV-2 specificity of the second-wave clones peaking on day 37 was not confirmed. Only a couple of mild cases were covered in the study, and larger cohorts including severe cases with pre-infection samples were considered necessary. Clones contracting from day 15 to 85 had balanced CD4/CD8 phenotypes, while a second wave expanding from day 15 to 37 was biased towards CD4+.

This clonotype showed up just a few times. It lacks a known antigen. Base qualities were left out, and no much larger clone turns up one base away. Ficoll-Paque density gradient centrifugation was the method used to isolate PBMCs. Sequenced on an Illumina NovaSeq 6000. TCRalpha and TCRbeta cDNA libraries were constructed by 5'RACE with constant-segment primers, with sample barcodes and unique molecular identifiers being introduced. RNA was extracted from every sample with Trizol reagent. Amplification of the libraries took two PCR steps, and the second step added a second sample barcode plus Illumina TruSeq adapters. The libraries were sequenced on an Illumina NovaSeq using 2 x 150 bp paired-end reads. The authors' pipeline ran thus. With migec v1.2.7, reads were demultiplexed and then collapsed into UMI-guided consensus sequences. Using mixcr v2.1.11, UMI consensuses were aligned to TRA and TRB V and J templates and then assembled into clonotypes. Clonotypes were classified as expanded or contracted when called significant by both edgeR and NoisET, with noise models trained on biological replicates. For edgeR calls, a false discovery rate-adjusted p below 0.01 and a log2 fold-change threshold of 1 were applied. PCA with hierarchical clustering of max-normalized trajectories of the 1000 most abundant clonotypes was used as exploratory dynamics analysis. Each responding clone was given a CD4 or CD8 phenotype based on the CD4+ and CD8+ repertoires, which had been sequenced separately. TCRdb's own reprocessing of the public reads used fastp at Q25 and MiXCR and kept productive beta chains. Here each entry gathers all rows of one CDR3 protein and keeps the most common genes and DNA. For this entry, the V and J calls and clone size follow TCRdb and not the study's own pipeline. The sample records just under 550,000 distinct CDR3 sequences, about 20% of which are singletons. The top ten constitute roughly an eighth of the sample.

Taken from the germline V gene (reference sequence), the CDR1 and CDR2 loops are SEHNR and FQNEAQ. V gives up 5 bases and J gives up 8 bases, and the segment between their germline ends measures 15 bases. The cysteine opens and the phenylalanine closes a CDR3 of 13 amino acids. Only CDR3 DNA remains: 39 bases, in frame from the first base. Source material: PBMCs or a T cell subset sorted from them (not recorded which). This clonotype originated in an adult woman who had mild COVID-19 (a few samples of this study predate the infection). The sample titles of this study are shuffled in the database, so cell type and time point are left out; the donor was told from shared clones. The rearrangement combines TRBV7-9 with TRBJ1-2; confidence is insufficient to name the D gene. This receptor has the CDR3 CASSPSRLLGYTF. The sequenced DNA is TGTGCCAGCAGCCCATCAAGACTCTTGGGCTACACCTTC.